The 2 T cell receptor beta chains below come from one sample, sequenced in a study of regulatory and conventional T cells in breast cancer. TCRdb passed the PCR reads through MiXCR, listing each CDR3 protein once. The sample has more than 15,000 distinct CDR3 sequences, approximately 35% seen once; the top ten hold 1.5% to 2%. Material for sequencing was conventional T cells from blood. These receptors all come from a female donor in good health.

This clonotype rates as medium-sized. CDR3 DNA sequence: TGCAGCCCATCCGGGACAGGGACTTTACAAGAGACCCAGTACTTC. Encoded protein: CSPSGTGTLQETQYF. J is TRBJ2-5 and V is TRBV29-1, with 9 bases matching TRBD1. The germline gives CDR1 SQVTM, CDR2 ANQGSEA. J lost 2 bases, V lost 8 bases, and 12 bases had no gene match. This CDR3 region has 15 residues.

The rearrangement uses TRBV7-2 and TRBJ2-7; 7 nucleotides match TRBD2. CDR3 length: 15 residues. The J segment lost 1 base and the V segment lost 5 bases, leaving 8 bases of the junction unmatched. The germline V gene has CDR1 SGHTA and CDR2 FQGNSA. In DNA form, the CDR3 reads TGTGCCAGCAGCCTTCGGACTAGTCCTTCCTACGAGCAGTACTTC. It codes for CASSLRTSPSYEQYF.